The rows below give T cell receptor beta chains drawn from one sample of a study of cytomegalovirus exposure and HLA in healthy donors. Only in-frame clones appear in the TCRdb table, and some are missing; sequencing was by immunoSEQ multiplex PCR. The top ten hold over 2% of the sample, which has 110,000 to 150,000 clones, about 80% seen once. Sequenced input: PBMCs. These receptors were obtained from a woman under 30 in good health and CMV-seropositive. Each CDR3 is given with its conserved first and last residue. D genes are given only for firm matches. Rows may omit the clone size; those that give it use once, few, many or a size class.

length | J | D | size | V | DNA | CDR3
16 | TRBJ2-1 | TRBD2 | . | TRBV30 | TGTGCCTGGAGTCCCGGGGGTGGGACTAGCAGGCATGAGCAGTTCTTC | CAWSPGGGTSRHEQFF
17 | TRBJ1-3 | . | once | TRBV6-1 | TGTGCCAGCAGTGAATGGGCGGGGATGGACTCTGGAAACACCATATATTTT | CASSEWAGMDSGNTIYF
12 | TRBJ1-2 | . | . | TRBV19 | TGTGCCAGTACTCTCGACAGGTTTGACTACACCTTC | CASTLDRFDYTF
15 | TRBJ1-2 | . | . | TRBV28 | TGTGCCAGCAGTTTAGCAGGGGATGGCGGTAATGGCTACACCTTC | CASSLAGDGGNGYTF
16 | TRBJ2-3 | . | . | TRBV2 | TGTGCCAGCAGTGAGATTTGGGGCCAGGGAACAGATACGCAGTATTTT | CASSEIWGQGTDTQYF
13 | TRBJ1-2 | TRBD1 | . | TRBV29-1 | TGCAGCGTTCTTACCGGGACAGGGGCTGCCTACACCTTC | CSVLTGTGAAYTF
14 | TRBJ1-1 | . | . | TRBV27 | TGTGCCACCCGGCGGATTCGGGGGTACACTGAAGCTTTCTTT | CATRRIRGYTEAFF
14 | TRBJ2-7 | TRBD1 | . | TRBV27 | TGTGCCAGCAGTTTGCCGGGACAGGGTTACGAGCAGTACTTC | CASSLPGQGYEQYF
14 | TRBJ1-2 | . | . | TRBV5-1 | TGCGCCAGCAGCTCGAGACAGAGAAACTATGGCTACACCTTC | CASSSRQRNYGYTF
15 | TRBJ1-2 | TRBD1 | once | TRBV6-6 | TGTGCCAGCAGTGGTCCCGGGACAGGGGGCGGGGGCTACACCTTC | CASSGPGTGGGGYTF
12 | TRBJ2-1 | . | once | TRBV5-1 | TGCGCCAGCAGCTTGGCCACAGCAACTCAGTTCTTC | CASSLATATQFF
16 | TRBJ2-1 | TRBD2 | . | TRBV9 | TGTGCCAGCAGCGCGCACGCGACTAGCGGCCGGGGTGAGCAGTTCTTC | CASSAHATSGRGEQFF
16 | TRBJ1-2 | TRBD1 | . | TRBV10-3 | TGTGCCATCAGTGAGTCTAGGGACAGGGGATACTATGGCTACACCTTC | CAISESRDRGYYGYTF
15 | TRBJ1-6 | . | . | TRBV10-3 | TGTGCCATCAGTGAGTCGGCCAGTAATAATTCACCCCTCCACTTT | CAISESASNNSPLHF
14 | TRBJ2-7 | TRBD1 | . | TRBV6-1 | TGTGCCATTATAAGAGACAGGGTAGTCCACGAGCAGTACTTC | CAIIRDRVVHEQYF
13 | TRBJ2-5 | . | . | TRBV25-1 | TGTGCCAGCAGTGAACCCAGGCAAGAGACCCAGTACTTC | CASSEPRQETQYF
17 | TRBJ1-5 | . | . | TRBV28 | TGTGCCAGCAGTTCGCCCGGAACAGGGTATAGCAATCAGCCCCAGCATTTT | CASSSPGTGYSNQPQHF
13 | TRBJ1-5 | . | . | TRBV18 | TGTGCCAGCTCACCAGCAGGGGATCAGCCCCAGCATTTT | CASSPAGDQPQHF
17 | TRBJ2-2 | TRBD1 | . | TRBV7-2 | TGTGCCAGCAGCTCTAAACCCCGACAGGGGGCGCAAGGGGAGCTGTTTTTT | CASSSKPRQGAQGELFF
14 | TRBJ1-5 | . | few | TRBV2 | TGTGCCAGCACCCAGGGAACAGGCAATCAGCCCCAGCATTTT | CASTQGTGNQPQHF
13 | TRBJ2-1 | . | . | TRBV4-1 | TGCGCCAGCAGCCGAAGCGCCGACTTAAACCAGTTCTTC | CASSRSADLNQFF
13 | TRBJ1-2 | . | . | TRBV2 | TGTGCCAGCAGCCAAACACAAGACTATGGCTACACCTTC | CASSQTQDYGYTF
17 | TRBJ2-3 | TRBD1 | . | TRBV5-7 | TGTGCCAGCAGCCCAAGGGGACAGGGGGCGAACGCAGATACGCAGTATTTT | CASSPRGQGANADTQYF
15 | TRBJ2-7 | TRBD1 | . | TRBV2 | TGTGCCAGTTGTGGTACAGGGGCCTTCTCCTACGAGCAGTACTTC | CASCGTGAFSYEQYF
15 | TRBJ2-3 | . | . | TRBV10-3 | TGTGCCATCAGTGCCCCGGAAGGGGATAAAGATACGCAGTATTTT | CAISAPEGDKDTQYF
18 | TRBJ1-1 | TRBD1 | . | TRBV19 | TGTGCCAGTAGTATCCCTTATTATAGACAGGGAAGGAACACTGAAGCTTTCTTT | CASSIPYYRQGRNTEAFF
15 | TRBJ1-5 | . | once | TRBV7-9 | TGTGCCAGCAGCCCTGTAACGGGGATCAATCAGCCCCAGCATTTT | CASSPVTGINQPQHF
13 | TRBJ1-2 | . | . | TRBV19 | TGTGCCAGTAGTATAGTGATCCGGGGGGGCTACACCTTC | CASSIVIRGGYTF
17 | TRBJ1-6 | . | . | TRBV19 | TGTGCCAGTAGTATGCCCTCCCCCAGGGAAGTATATTCACCCCTCCACTTT | CASSMPSPREVYSPLHF
14 | TRBJ2-7 | TRBD1 | . | TRBV12-5 | TGTGCTAGTGCCTTACCGGTTACAGGGGACGAGCAGTACTTC | CASALPVTGDEQYF
15 | TRBJ2-1 | . | . | TRBV11-2 | TGTGCCAGCAGCTTAAGCGGGCCTAGGCAGGGTGAGCAGTTCTTC | CASSLSGPRQGEQFF
13 | TRBJ2-7 | TRBD1 | . | TRBV5-1 | TGCGCCAGCAGCGGGGACAGAGGCTACGAGCAGTACTTC | CASSGDRGYEQYF
14 | TRBJ1-5 | TRBD1 | . | TRBV2 | TGTGCCAGCAGGGGAGGGACAGGGGGCCAGCCCCAGCATTTT | CASRGGTGGQPQHF
12 | TRBJ2-1 | . | . | TRBV6-1 | TGTGCCAGCAGCGTAACCTACAATGAGCAGTTCTTC | CASSVTYNEQFF
13 | TRBJ2-1 | . | few | TRBV7-9 | TGTGCCAGCAGCTTATCAGGCAACAATGAGCAGTTCTTC | CASSLSGNNEQFF
15 | TRBJ1-6 | . | . | TRBV18 | TGTGCCAGCTCACGAACACAGGGTCCAGCGGCACCCCTCCACTTT | CASSRTQGPAAPLHF